What follows is one T cell receptor (beta chain) and its context. Its specificity is not known. Controls came from buffy coats of healthy blood donors. The sample originates from a study of STAT5B mutations in CD4+ large granular lymphocyte leukemia. Whole-study results and caveats: Compared with healthy controls (2/35), patient top clones favored TRBV06 (8/27). Without putative leukemic clones, patient CD4-sorted repertoires remained more clonal than healthy CD4+ repertoires.

Per germline, CDR1 SEHNR and CDR2 FQNEAQ (reference sequence). The CDR3 has 15 amino acids. Trimming shortened V by 5 bases and J by 10 bases, and 23 bases separated the two germline ends. Profiling relied on immunoSEQ multiplex PCR, and the TCRdb table lists in-frame clones only, not all of them. The table records fewer than 25,000 clones, around 76% of them present only once. The receptor comes from a human donor in good health. The sequencing input was CD4+ T cells from blood buffy coats. The V and J genes are TRBV7-9 and TRBJ1-1, with a possible D match to TRBD1 (5 bases). The CDR3 is CASSPQGRRERGAFF. CDR3 DNA: TGTGCCAGCAGCCCCCAAGGTCGTAGGGAGAGGGGAGCTTTCTTT.